This is a list of T cell receptor beta chains from one sample in a study of vaccination and CD4 T cells after COVID-19. TCRdb called the PCR reads again in MiXCR, with one record for every CDR3 protein. This table has 15,000 to 20,000 distinct CDR3 sequences, 45% to 50% appearing once. No antigens are known for them. The sequencing input was CD4+ T cells from blood, cultured in vitro. These receptors all come from a human donor who had recovered from COVID-19. The CDR3 runs from the conserved cysteine through the conserved F or W. Fields, in order: J gene, V gene, clone size, D gene, CDR3 length, CDR3 protein, CDR3 DNA. A D gene is named only where the DNA matches it firmly. Expanded clones are given a class, and other clones once, few, many or no size at all.

TRBJ2-2,TRBV27,few,.,17,CASTPRWGRPFTGELFF,TGTGCCAGCACCCCTAGATGGGGCCGTCCCTTCACCGGGGAGCTGTTTTTT
TRBJ1-2,TRBV11-2,few,.,13,CASSLGFSYGYTF,TGTGCCAGCAGCTTAGGCTTTAGCTATGGCTACACCTTC
TRBJ1-6,TRBV6-5,few,.,14,CASSYSKDNSPLHF,TGTGCCAGCAGTTACTCGAAAGACAATTCACCCCTCCACTTT
TRBJ2-1,TRBV21-1,.,.,17,CASSKDRRGSFWNEQFF,TGTGCCAGCAGCAAAGATCGGAGGGGTAGTTTTTGGAATGAGCAGTTCTTC
TRBJ2-3,TRBV7-2,.,TRBD1,16,CASSRDRGIRTDTQYF,TGTGCCAGCAGCCGGGACAGGGGCATACGCACAGATACGCAGTATTTT
TRBJ1-2,TRBV7-9,once,TRBD1,15,CASSLSTGGGHGYTF,TGTGCCAGCAGCTTATCGACAGGGGGCGGCCATGGCTACACCTTC
TRBJ1-4,TRBV28,.,.,16,CASRPAYRVPNEKLFF,TGTGCCAGCAGACCCGCCTACAGGGTTCCTAATGAAAAACTGTTTTTT
TRBJ2-2,TRBV6-2/TRBV6-3,.,.,15,CASSYSLGNTGELFF,TGTGCCAGCAGTTACAGCTTGGGGAACACCGGGGAGCTGTTTTTT
TRBJ1-3,TRBV7-2,few,TRBD1,16,CASSLAFGRGQNTIYF,TGTGCCAGCAGCTTAGCTTTCGGCAGGGGGCAGAACACCATATATTTT
TRBJ2-1,TRBV21-1,.,.,18,CASSKNGTRHRIYNEQFF,TGTGCCAGCAGCAAAAACGGGACCCGACACCGAATATACAATGAGCAGTTCTTC
TRBJ1-2,TRBV12-3/TRBV12-4,.,.,14,CASSPGHRTYGYTF,TGTGCCAGCAGTCCCGGACACCGAACCTATGGCTACACCTTC
TRBJ1-3,TRBV6-5,.,TRBD1,16,CASSYSMSGGGNTIYF,TGTGCCAGCAGTTACTCTATGTCAGGGGGCGGAAACACCATATATTTT
TRBJ2-3,TRBV7-9,.,.,14,CASRLQVSTDTQYF,TGTGCCAGCAGGTTGCAGGTTAGCACAGATACGCAGTATTTT
TRBJ2-1,TRBV7-2,.,.,13,CASSLETANEQFF,TGTGCCAGCAGCTTAGAAACTGCTAATGAGCAGTTCTTC
TRBJ1-4,TRBV15,.,.,16,CATSREKAFLPGKLFF,TGTGCCACCAGCAGAGAAAAGGCCTTCTTACCGGGAAAACTGTTTTTT
TRBJ1-1,TRBV19,few,TRBD1,15,CASSVLGTANTEAFF,TGTGCCAGTAGTGTGCTCGGGACAGCGAACACTGAAGCTTTCTTT
TRBJ2-7,TRBV5-1,.,.,15,CASSLAAGSSYEQYF,TGCGCCAGCAGCTTGGCCGCGGGGAGCTCCTACGAGCAGTACTTC
TRBJ1-1,TRBV19,.,.,14,CASSILQGATEAFF,TGTGCCAGTAGTATACTCCAGGGTGCCACTGAAGCTTTCTTT
TRBJ2-5,TRBV20-1,.,TRBD1,16,CSARTHRGRFQETQYF,TGCAGTGCTAGAACACACAGGGGGCGTTTCCAAGAGACCCAGTACTTC
TRBJ1-5,TRBV6-1,.,TRBD1,15,CASSARQGSNQPQHF,TGTGCCAGCAGTGCCCGACAGGGCAGCAATCAGCCCCAGCATTTT
TRBJ1-5,TRBV2,few,.,13,CASSEGGNQPQHF,TGTGCCAGCAGTGAGGGGGGCAATCAGCCCCAGCATTTT
TRBJ1-4,TRBV20-1,.,.,12,CSAPGSGEKLFF,TGCAGTGCTCCGGGTTCGGGCGAAAAACTGTTTTTT
TRBJ1-2,TRBV12-3/TRBV12-4,.,.,11,CATHRGAGYTF,TGTGCCACCCATCGAGGGGCCGGCTACACCTTC
TRBJ1-2,TRBV6-1,few,.,13,CASSALSPLGYTF,TGTGCCAGCAGCGCTTTGAGTCCCCTTGGCTACACCTTC
TRBJ2-1,TRBV11-3,.,.,14,CASMSGSSYNEQFF,TGTGCCAGCATGAGCGGAAGCTCCTACAATGAGCAGTTCTTC
TRBJ1-5,TRBV6-1,.,.,11,CATKENQPQHF,TGTGCCACCAAGGAGAATCAGCCCCAGCATTTT
TRBJ1-5,TRBV2,.,.,14,CASRARTDNQPQHF,TGTGCCAGCAGAGCACGGACAGACAATCAGCCCCAGCATTTT
TRBJ2-5,TRBV7-2,few,.,12,CASSSSWETQYF,TGTGCCAGCAGCTCCTCTTGGGAGACCCAGTACTTC
TRBJ2-7,TRBV20-1,.,.,11,CSGGNNYEQYF,TGCAGTGGAGGGAATAACTACGAGCAGTACTTC
TRBJ2-3,TRBV7-2,once,TRBD2,16,CASSLLAGGGTDTQYF,TGTGCCAGCAGCTTACTAGCGGGAGGGGGGACAGATACGCAGTATTTT
TRBJ1-2,TRBV5-1,.,.,13,CASRAGPDHGYTF,TGCGCCAGCAGGGCGGGACCTGACCATGGCTACACCTTC
TRBJ2-3,TRBV4-3,.,TRBD2,15,CASSRVGGRTDTQYF,TGCGCCAGCAGCCGCGTTGGCGGGAGAACAGATACGCAGTATTTT
TRBJ2-5,TRBV7-2,few,.,12,CASSLNRETQYF,TGTGCCAGCAGCTTAAACCGGGAGACCCAGTACTTC
TRBJ2-5,TRBV7-2,.,TRBD2,19,CASSLPTFSPGGPGETQYF,TGTGCCAGCAGCTTACCGACGTTCAGCCCGGGGGGGCCTGGAGAGACCCAGTACTTC
TRBJ2-1,TRBV12-3/TRBV12-4,.,.,12,CASSPVGYEQFF,TGTGCCAGCAGTCCTGTGGGATATGAGCAGTTCTTC
TRBJ2-7,TRBV6-2/TRBV6-3,.,.,15,CASSQREMDRYEQYF,TGTGCCAGCAGTCAAAGGGAAATGGACAGATACGAGCAGTACTTC
TRBJ1-6,TRBV6-5,.,.,13,CASSYQKNSPLHF,TGTGCCAGCAGTTACCAGAAAAATTCACCCCTCCACTTT
TRBJ1-2,TRBV6-1,.,TRBD1,13,CASRETGGGGYTF,TGTGCCAGCAGAGAGACAGGGGGCGGAGGCTACACCTTC
TRBJ1-4,TRBV11-2,.,.,15,CASSLDRATNEKLFF,TGTGCCAGCAGCTTAGACAGGGCAACTAATGAAAAACTGTTTTTT
TRBJ1-4,TRBV19,once,.,15,CASRANGATNEKLFF,TGTGCCAGTAGAGCGAACGGAGCAACTAATGAAAAACTGTTTTTT
TRBJ2-3,TRBV6-2/TRBV6-3,few,.,15,CASSGWRSHRDTQYF,TGTGCCAGCAGCGGTTGGCGGAGCCACAGAGATACGCAGTATTTT
TRBJ1-1,TRBV6-1,.,.,14,CVVRRVRLGTEAFF,TGTGTCGTGCGTAGGGTCCGCTTGGGCACTGAAGCTTTCTTT
TRBJ2-5,TRBV18,.,.,15,CASSPYRGGLETQYF,TGTGCCAGCTCACCATACAGGGGAGGTCTAGAGACCCAGTACTTC
TRBJ2-1,TRBV7-8,once,TRBD2,18,CASSLNVKTSGRGNEQFF,TGTGCCAGCAGCTTAAACGTAAAGACTAGCGGGAGAGGCAATGAGCAGTTCTTC
TRBJ1-2,TRBV7-8,few,.,14,CASSLESRNYGYTF,TGTGCCAGCAGCTTAGAATCGAGAAACTATGGCTACACCTTC
TRBJ1-2,TRBV29-1,.,.,12,CSVGSRDRGYTF,TGCAGCGTTGGGTCCAGGGATAGGGGCTACACCTTC
TRBJ1-5,TRBV7-2,.,.,12,CASSLDGRPRHF,TGTGCCAGCAGCTTAGACGGTCGGCCGCGGCATTTT
TRBJ1-2,TRBV19,few,.,13,CASSRAGDYGYTF,TGTGCCAGTAGTAGAGCAGGGGACTATGGCTACACCTTC
TRBJ2-6,TRBV7-3,few,.,14,CASSLGPGANVLTF,TGTGCCAGCAGCTTGGGGCCTGGGGCCAACGTCCTGACTTTC
TRBJ1-5,TRBV7-2,.,.,13,CASSFYSNQPQHF,TGTGCCAGCAGCTTCTATAGCAATCAGCCCCAGCATTTT
TRBJ2-1,TRBV5-1,.,TRBD1,15,CASSPLASQGDEQFF,TGCGCCAGCAGCCCCCTGGCGAGCCAGGGGGATGAGCAGTTCTTC
TRBJ1-2,TRBV11-3,.,TRBD1,13,CASSSARGLGYTF,TGTGCCAGCAGCTCCGCCAGGGGGCTAGGCTACACCTTC
TRBJ1-5,TRBV19,.,.,13,CASSIGQSRAQHF,TGTGCCAGTAGTATAGGACAGAGCCGCGCCCAGCATTTT
TRBJ1-2,TRBV7-9,.,TRBD1,15,CASSSGQGAISGYTF,TGTGCCAGCAGCTCCGGACAGGGGGCAATCAGTGGCTACACCTTC
TRBJ2-3,TRBV2,.,TRBD2,15,CASSPQRGGTDTQYF,TGTGCCAGCAGCCCTCAGCGGGGGGGCACAGATACGCAGTATTTT
TRBJ1-4,TRBV7-9,few,.,13,CASSLSPGEKLFF,TGTGCCAGCAGCTTATCCCCTGGTGAAAAACTGTTTTTT
TRBJ1-2,TRBV5-4,.,.,16,CASSLTTGTSNYGYTF,TGTGCCAGCAGCCTTACTACAGGGACTTCGAACTATGGCTACACCTTC
TRBJ2-3,TRBV11-2,medium-sized,TRBD2,15,CASSQAGVGTDTQYF,TGTGCCAGCAGCCAAGCGGGAGTTGGCACAGATACGCAGTATTTT
TRBJ1-1,TRBV5-1,few,TRBD1,19,CASSLARLRTGRADTEAFF,TGCGCCAGCAGCTTGGCCAGGTTACGGACAGGACGGGCGGACACTGAAGCTTTCTTT
TRBJ2-7,TRBV27,.,.,14,CASSLTRVFDEQYF,TGTGCCAGCAGTTTAACCAGGGTATTCGACGAGCAGTACTTC